This T cell receptor (beta chain) was observed in a study of radiotherapy plus CTLA-4 blockade in lung cancer. Looking at the study overall: Across the patients, objective responses occurred in about 19%, and disease control in approximately 30%.

People whose metastatic non-small-cell lung cancer was chemo-refractory got focal radiation along with CTLA-4 blockade by ipilimumab. Turning to this clone: Its antigen remains unknown.

The CDR3 totals 13 residues. Germline CDR1 GTSNPN, CDR2 SVGIG (reference sequence). Trimming cost V 0 bases and J 1 base, with 6 bases left between them. Method: immunoSEQ multiplex PCR; TCRdb's copy keeps in-frame clones and lacks some. The sample records some 50,000 clones, approximately 76% being singletons. The study, taken as a whole, reports: After radiotherapy and ipilimumab, tumor-derived clones expanded in peripheral blood. Among reported predictors of response, early blood T cell clone dynamics with interferon-beta performed best.

The sequencing used peripheral blood, collected from a patient treated with radiotherapy plus ipilimumab. The chain links TRBV30 to TRBJ2-5; D gene unclear. The sequence was obtained from a human donor with non-small cell lung cancer who had stable disease on radiotherapy plus ipilimumab. The DNA for the CDR3 is TGTGCCTGGAGTGTCTACGGCCAAGAGACCCAGTACTTC. Translated: CAWSVYGQETQYF.